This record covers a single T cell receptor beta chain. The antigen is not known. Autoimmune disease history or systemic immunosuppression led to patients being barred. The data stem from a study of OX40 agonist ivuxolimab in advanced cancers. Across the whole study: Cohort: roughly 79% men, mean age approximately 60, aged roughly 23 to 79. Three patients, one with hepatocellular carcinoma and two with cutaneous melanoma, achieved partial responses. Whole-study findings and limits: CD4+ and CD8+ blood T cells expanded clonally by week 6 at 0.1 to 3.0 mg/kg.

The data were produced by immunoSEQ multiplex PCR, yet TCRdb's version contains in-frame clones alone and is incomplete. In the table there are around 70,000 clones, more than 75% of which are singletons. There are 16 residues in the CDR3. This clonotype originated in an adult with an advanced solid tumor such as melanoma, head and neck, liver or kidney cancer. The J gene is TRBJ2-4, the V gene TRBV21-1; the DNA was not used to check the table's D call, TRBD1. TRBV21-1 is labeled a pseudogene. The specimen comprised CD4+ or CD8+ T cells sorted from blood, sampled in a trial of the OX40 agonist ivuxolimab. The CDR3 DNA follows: TGTGCCAGCCTGACGCAGGGCCCCATAGCCAAAAACATTCAGTACTTC. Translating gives CASLTQGPIAKNIQYF.